The 32 T cell receptor beta chains in this list originate from one sample, sequenced in a study of blood T cells in healthy people across ages. Using a J-beta primer mix together with a sample-barcoded 5' primer, a second PCR was run for about 6 to 11 cycles. Each CDR3 protein gets one entry after TCRdb re-called the 5' RACE reads with MiXCR. The table has hundreds of thousands of distinct CDR3 sequences, 20% to 25% seen once; the top ten hold 3.5% to 4%. The sequenced sample was blood. The origin of the receptors is a man between 65 and 85 years old in good health.

The chain uses TRBV10-3 and TRBJ2-2; D assignment may be TRBD1 or TRBD2 (5 bases each). V was shortened by 6 bases and J by 2 bases, with 7 bases between the two germline ends. The CDR3 sequence is 13 residues long. CDR1 and CDR2 (germline): ENHRY, SYGVKD. CDR3 sequence reads: CAISRDNTGELFF. CDR3 nucleotide sequence: TGTGCCATCAGCCGGGACAACACCGGGGAGCTGTTTTTT.

The gene calls are TRBV9 and TRBJ2-1; the D call may be TRBD1 or TRBD2 (5 bases each). Germline lookup yields CDR1 SGDLS and CDR2 YYNGEE. The V end lost 4 bases, the J end lost 5 bases, and 13 bases lay between the germline ends. The CDR3 length is 14 residues. In nucleotides, the CDR3 is TGTGCCAGCAGCATTCGGGACGGCGACAATGAGCAGTTCTTC. Translation: CASSIRDGDNEQFF.

The chain employs TRBV5-1 and TRBJ2-1, with 11 nucleotides matching TRBD2. V shed 0 bases, J shed 6 bases, and the junction held 5 bases outside the gene matches. This CDR3 is 16 amino acids long. The V gene's germline CDR1 is SGHRS and CDR2 YFSETQ. Here the CDR3 DNA reads TGCGCCAGCAGCTTGGTCGGGACTAGCGGACCCAATGAGCAGTTCTTC. Translation gives CASSLVGTSGPNEQFF.

In this sample, this clonotype turned up a few times. This rearrangement joins TRBV7-3 to TRBJ2-3; D not certain. The CDR3 runs 14 residues. Germline CDR1 reads SGHTA; CDR2 reads FQGTGA. Trimming cost V 5 bases and J 2 bases, with 11 bases left between them. CDR3 amino acids: CASSPDTSTDTQYF. CDR3 nucleotide sequence: TGTGCCAGCAGCCCCGACACCTCCACAGATACGCAGTATTTT.

CDR3 protein: CASSQDRGGQGGGNTIYF. In DNA form, the CDR3 reads TGCGCCAGCAGCCAAGATCGGGGAGGACAGGGAGGAGGAAACACCATATATTTT. The chain uses TRBV4-1 and TRBJ1-3; TRBD1 agrees at 8 bases. V was clipped by 0 bases and J by 4 bases; unmatched bases: 11. This CDR3 is 18 amino acids long. CDR1 and CDR2 (germline): MGHRA, YSYEKL.

CDR3 nucleotide sequence: TGTGCCAGCAGTAAATTAAGAGGGCAGGGGTATGAGACCCAGTACTTC. Its protein is CASSKLRGQGYETQYF. This rearrangement joins TRBV25-1 to TRBJ2-1, with TRBD1 as a possible D gene (6 bases). The J call may be mistaken, given a closer DNA end match to TRBJ2-5. The germline CDR1 and CDR2 sequences are MGHDK and SYGVNS. This CDR3 comprises 16 residues.

Concerning this clonotype itself: Relative to the germline gene, one junction end is altered; a read error may explain this. This chain joins TRBV2 and TRBJ1-3, with TRBD1 identical over 8 bases. Germline assignment: CDR1 SNHLY and CDR2 FYNNEI. The CDR3 consists of 16 residues. The CDR3 DNA reads as TGTGCCAGCAGTGGACCGACAGGGGTCTCTGGAAACATCATATATTTT. Translating gives CASSGPTGVSGNIIYF.

In its sample, this clonotype was seen many times. The rearrangement joins TRBV3-1 to TRBJ2-1, with unresolved D. The V gene lost 3 bases and the J gene lost 1 base, with 10 bases spanning the gap. CDR3 length: 15 amino acids. The germline V gene has CDR1 LGHDT and CDR2 YNNKEL (reference sequence). This CDR3 is CASSQPANSYNEQFF. In nucleotides, the CDR3 is TGTGCCAGCAGCCAGCCCGCGAATTCCTACAATGAGCAGTTCTTC.

The chain is built from TRBV20-1 and TRBJ2-7, with D hard to call. Germline V CDR1 and CDR2: DFQATT, SNEGSKA (reference sequence). The CDR3 extends over 10 amino acids. Between the trimmed V and J ends, which lost 4 bases and 4 bases, there was a span of 5 bases. The CDR3 DNA is TGCAGTGCTACGAAGTACGAGCAGTACTTC. Its protein is CSATKYEQYF.

In its sample, this clonotype was seen a few times. The chain carries TRBV5-1 and TRBJ2-7; a possible D gene is TRBD1 (5 bases). The CDR3 has 13 residues. Per the germline V gene, CDR1 is SGHRS and CDR2 is YFSETQ. Trimming stripped 0 bases from V and 5 bases from J, with 9 bases between. CDR3 in amino acids: CASSLAVQDEQYF. The CDR3 nucleotides are TGCGCCAGCAGCTTGGCCGTACAGGACGAGCAGTACTTC.

The genes are TRBV27 and TRBJ2-1; D remains ambiguous. CDR1 and CDR2 (germline): MNHEY, SMNVEV (reference sequence). The V gene lost 6 bases and the J gene lost 3 bases, with 12 bases spanning the gap. The CDR3 consists of 14 residues. CDR3 sequence reads: CASSPQALYNEQFF. CDR3 nucleotide sequence: TGTGCCAGCAGCCCCCAGGCCCTCTACAATGAGCAGTTCTTC.

The chain is built from TRBV7-2 and TRBJ2-1; 8 bases map to TRBD2. V trimming: 3 bases; J trimming: 3 bases; junction bases outside the gene matches: 4. Per the germline V gene, CDR1 is SGHTA and CDR2 is FQGNSA. This CDR3 is built from 15 residues. The CDR3 loop is CASSFDLAGYNEQFF. The CDR3 nucleotides are TGTGCCAGCAGCTTCGACCTAGCGGGCTACAATGAGCAGTTCTTC. The full variable domain, with the rest looked up from reference TRBV7-2 and TRBJ2-1, is GAGVSQSPSNKVTEKGKDVELRCDPISGHTALYWYRQSLGQGLEFLIYFQGNSAPDKSGLPSDRFSAERTGGSVSTLTIQRTQQEDSAVYLCASSFDLAGYNEQFFGPGTRLTVL.

The chain is built from TRBV20-1 and TRBJ1-4; 8 nucleotides agree with TRBD1. CDR1 is DFQATT, CDR2 SNEGSKA, per germline (reference sequence). This CDR3 contains 16 residues. V shed 1 base, J shed 7 bases, and the junction held 11 bases outside the gene matches. CDR3 loop: CSARGTGSLQREKLFF. CDR3 nucleotide sequence: TGCAGTGCTAGAGGGACAGGGTCGCTACAACGTGAAAAACTGTTTTTT.

This clonotype was seen ten or more times. CDR3 nucleotide sequence: TGTGCCAGCGGGCGAATCGACACTGAAGCTTTCTTT. This codes for CASGRIDTEAFF. This chain connects TRBV27 to TRBJ1-1; D call uncertain. V was clipped by 8 bases and J by 3 bases, with 10 bases between them. Germline V gene data show CDR1 as MNHEY and CDR2 as SMNVEV (reference sequence). The CDR3 runs 12 residues.

The table lists this clonotype with a few counts. This rearrangement joins TRBV28 to TRBJ2-5; D is unclear. Germline loops: CDR1 MDHEN, CDR2 SYDVKM. Trimming took off 7 bases at V and 5 bases at J, with 11 bases between the two ends. This CDR3 is built from 12 residues. The CDR3 DNA reads as TGTGCCAGCATCGGCGGCGCGGAGACCCAGTACTTC. Its protein is CASIGGAETQYF. Variable domain in full (rest from reference TRBV28 and TRBJ2-5): DVKVTQSSRYLVKRTGEKVFLECVQDMDHENMFWYRQDPGLGLRLIYFSYDVKMKEKGDIPEGYSVSREKKERFSLILESASTNQTSMYLCASIGGAETQYFGPGTRLLVL.

The chain links TRBV15 to TRBJ2-1; D is unresolved. This CDR3 contains 13 residues. V gave up 0 bases and J gave up 8 bases, with 8 bases separating them. Per the germline V gene, CDR1 is LNHNV and CDR2 is YYDKDF (reference sequence). The CDR3 protein is CATSRDITHEQFF. The DNA for the CDR3 is TGTGCCACCAGCAGAGACATTACCCATGAGCAGTTCTTC. Together with reference TRBV15 and TRBJ2-1, the CDR3 gives the full variable domain: DAMVIQNPRYQVTQFGKPVTLSCSQTLNHNVMYWYQQKSSQAPKLLFHYYDKDFNNEADTPDNFQSRRPNTSFCFLDIRSPGLGDTAMYLCATSRDITHEQFFGPGTRLTVL.

The chain has TRBV28 and TRBJ1-4; D is unclear. Between the trimmed V and J ends, which lost 6 bases and 7 bases, there was a span of 9 bases. The CDR3 sequence is 12 residues long. CDR1 and CDR2 (germline): MDHEN, SYDVKM. CDR3 sequence: CASRTLGEKLFF. Here the CDR3 DNA reads TGTGCCAGCAGAACCCTAGGTGAAAAACTGTTTTTT.

This clonotype was detected a few times. CDR3 in DNA: TGTGCCAGCAGTGGGGGTAGCGGGAGAGAGACCCAGTACTTC. It translates to CASSGGSGRETQYF. The chain recombines TRBV28 with TRBJ2-5; 9 bases line up with TRBD2. V was clipped by 5 bases and J by 4 bases; unmatched bases: 5. The CDR3 spans 14 residues. Per germline, CDR1 MDHEN and CDR2 SYDVKM.

There are many counts of this clonotype. This rearrangement joins TRBV7-6 to TRBJ1-1; TRBD1 aligns across 10 bases. From germline, CDR1 is SGHVS and CDR2 FNYEAQ. This CDR3 comprises 15 residues. Trimming removed 5 bases from V and 5 bases from J; junction bases left unmatched: 8. The CDR3 nucleotides read TGTGCCAGCAGCATGCCCGGGACAGGGGTAACTGAAGCTTTCTTT. Protein: CASSMPGTGVTEAFF.

This clonotype has more than one count but fewer than ten. This chain connects TRBV12-3 or TRBV12-4 to TRBJ2-3; 8 bases match TRBD2. This CDR3 region has 15 residues. V shed 3 bases and J 6 bases; nucleotides not matched to a gene: 8. CDR3 protein: CASSFSGGARDTQYF. The CDR3 coding sequence is TGTGCCAGCAGTTTTTCGGGAGGGGCACGGGATACGCAGTATTTT.

This clonotype appeared once. The chain uses TRBV29-1 and TRBJ2-7; D uncertain. The CDR3 loop spans 13 amino acids. With 3 bases removed from V and 2 bases from J, the gap between germline ends came to 11 bases. The germline CDR1 and CDR2 sequences are SQVTM and ANQGSEA. The DNA for the CDR3 is TGCAGCGTTGATGGTTCAGGCACCTACGAGCAGTACTTC. Residues: CSVDGSGTYEQYF.

This clonotype has more than one count but fewer than ten. The chain joins TRBV7-9 to TRBJ2-5; 7 positions match TRBD2. The J call is in doubt because the DNA end fits TRBJ2-1 better. CDR1 is SEHNR, CDR2 FQNEAQ, per germline (reference sequence). This CDR3 region has 15 residues. CDR3 DNA: TGTGCCAGCAGCTCGAGCGGGAATGTGGCCAATGAGCAGTTCTTC. Translating it yields CASSSSGNVANEQFF.

This clonotype has just a few counts. The V gene is TRBV28, the J gene TRBJ1-2; D is unresolved. The CDR3 is 11 amino acids. Deletions cut 4 bases from V and 6 bases from J, with 6 bases between. Germline-derived CDR1 and CDR2 are MDHEN and SYDVKM. This CDR3 reads CASSSIDGYTF. The CDR3 nucleotides are TGTGCCAGCAGTTCAATAGATGGCTACACCTTC.

This chain links TRBV10-3 with TRBJ2-1; TRBD2 agrees at 10 bases. With the DNA end fitting TRBJ2-5 better, the J assignment may be wrong. There are 16 residues in the CDR3. Germline V lookup: CDR1 ENHRY, CDR2 SYGVKD. CDR3 residues: CAISKGASGSGETQYF. The DNA for the CDR3 is TGTGCCATCAGCAAGGGGGCTAGCGGGAGTGGAGAGACCCAGTACTTC.

V and J are TRBV12-3 or TRBV12-4 and TRBJ1-3; D remains ambiguous. Trimming left V 3 bases short and J 4 bases short, with 10 bases between. The CDR3 is 14 amino acids. The CDR3 nucleotides are TGTGCCAGCAGTTTTACCACAGAAGGAAACACCATATATTTT. Translation gives CASSFTTEGNTIYF.

J is TRBJ2-3 and V is TRBV29-1; D is ambiguous. Trimming left V 7 bases short and J 4 bases short, with 6 bases between. The CDR3 has 10 residues. From germline, CDR1 is SQVTM and CDR2 ANQGSEA. The CDR3 DNA reads as TGCAGCGGTGGGTCAGATACGCAGTATTTT. Its translation: CSGGSDTQYF.

This clonotype was detected once. The chain uses TRBV7-9 and TRBJ2-7; 11 bases are a match to TRBD2. CDR1 is SEHNR and CDR2 is FQNEAQ in the germline V gene (reference sequence). V lost 5 bases and J lost 4; bases outside the gene matches: 7. This CDR3 spans 15 amino acids. The CDR3 nucleotides are TGTGCCAGCAGCCACCAACTAGCGGGAGTATACGAGCAGTACTTC. It encodes CASSHQLAGVYEQYF.

The rearrangement links TRBV7-2 to TRBJ2-3; TRBD2 agrees at 8 bases. CDR3 length equals 15 residues. The trim removed 2 bases at V and 5 bases at J, leaving 6 bases unmatched. Germline V gene lookup returns CDR1 SGHTA and CDR2 FQGNSA. CDR3 residues: CASSLRREDRDTQYF. CDR3 coding DNA: TGTGCCAGCAGCTTACGGCGGGAGGATAGAGATACGCAGTATTTT.

This clonotype was found a few times. The chain has TRBV5-1 and TRBJ2-7, with no clear D. Germline CDR1 is SGHRS and CDR2 is YFSETQ. This CDR3 contains 14 residues. Trimming shortened V by 4 bases and J by 2 bases, and 13 bases separated the two germline ends. The chain's CDR3 is CASSDPSATYEQYF. As DNA, the CDR3 is TGCGCCAGCAGCGATCCCTCAGCCACCTACGAGCAGTACTTC.

The V call is TRBV5-1, the J call TRBJ2-1; 8 bases map to TRBD1. Per the germline V gene, CDR1 is SGHRS and CDR2 is YFSETQ. J was trimmed by 5 bases and V by 4 bases; bases with no gene match: 8. The CDR3 is made up of 15 amino acids. The CDR3 DNA reads as TGCGCCAGCAGCCGACAGGGGCCGCCTGACAATGAGCAGTTCTTC. Its translation: CASSRQGPPDNEQFF.

The sample holds a few counts of this clonotype. The chain employs TRBV19 and TRBJ2-1; 9 bases fit TRBD1. V was pared by 5 bases and J by 9 bases, with 11 bases of the junction left unmatched. Germline CDR1 reads LNHDA; CDR2 reads SQIVND (reference sequence). The CDR3 is 15 amino acids. CDR3 sequence reads: CASSVRDRVGGEQFF. For the CDR3, the DNA is TGTGCCAGTAGTGTCAGGGACAGGGTAGGCGGTGAGCAGTTCTTC. The full variable domain, rest sourced from reference TRBV19 and TRBJ2-1, is DGGITQSPKYLFRKEGQNVTLSCEQNLNHDAMYWYRQDPGQGLRLIYYSQIVNDFQKGDIAEGYSVSREKKESFPLTVTSAQKNPTAFYLCASSVRDRVGGEQFFGPGTRLTVL.

There are a few counts of this clonotype. The V gene is TRBV28, the J gene TRBJ2-7; 9 nucleotides agree with TRBD2. Per the germline V gene, CDR1 is MDHEN and CDR2 is SYDVKM. This CDR3 has 14 residues. Trimming removed 6 bases from V and 4 bases from J; junction bases left unmatched: 7. CDR3 nucleotides: TGTGCCAGCAGGCCTCTAGCGGGATTATACGAGCAGTACTTC. Translation gives CASRPLAGLYEQYF.